Each of the 25 T cell receptor beta chains below was sequenced from the same sample in a study of tumour-infiltrating T cells in Burkitt lymphoma. This table comes from immunoSEQ multiplex PCR, and its TCRdb copy is limited to in-frame clones, with some not included. The repertoire holds 1,500 to 2,000 clones, with about a sixth as singletons. The sample comprised tumor tissue. These receptors were taken from a human donor with diffuse large B-cell lymphoma.

The chain employs TRBV7-6 and TRBJ2-3; a weak D match, TRBD2 (6 bases). The germline V gene encodes CDR1 SGHVS and CDR2 FNYEAQ. Trimming removed 8 bases from V and 0 bases from J, with 12 bases in between. This CDR3 is 14 amino acids long. The CDR3 reads CASQRGTSTDTQYF. For the CDR3, the DNA is TGTGCCAGCCAGCGAGGGACTAGCACAGATACGCAGTATTTT.

This chain links TRBV5-1 with TRBJ1-1, with D possibly TRBD1 on 6 matching bases. Germline CDR1 SGHRS, CDR2 YFSETQ. V was clipped by 0 bases and J by 3 bases, with 15 bases between them. This CDR3 comprises 16 residues. The CDR3 sequence: CASSLASGAGDTEAFF. For the CDR3, the DNA is TGCGCCAGCAGCTTGGCCTCAGGGGCGGGGGACACTGAAGCTTTCTTT. Supplemented by reference TRBV5-1 and TRBJ1-1, the full variable domain reads KAGVTQTPRYLIKTRGQQVTLSCSPISGHRSVSWYQQTPGQGLQFLFEYFSETQRNKGNFPGRFSGRQFSNSRSEMNVSTLELGDSALYLCASSLASGAGDTEAFFGQGTRLTVV.

This clone was counted only a few times. V and J are TRBV19 and TRBJ2-2; tentative D call: TRBD2 (5 bases). Germline V CDR1 and CDR2: LNHDA, SQIVND (reference sequence). The CDR3 is 14 amino acids. V was pared by 1 base and J by 6 bases, with 9 bases between. In DNA, the CDR3 is TGTGCCAGTAGTATAGGAGGGAATGCCGGGGAGCTGTTTTTT. Translating it yields CASSIGGNAGELFF. Based on the CDR3 plus reference TRBV19 and TRBJ2-2, the full variable domain is DGGITQSPKYLFRKEGQNVTLSCEQNLNHDAMYWYRQDPGQGLRLIYYSQIVNDFQKGDIAEGYSVSREKKESFPLTVTSAQKNPTAFYLCASSIGGNAGELFFGEGSRLTVL.

V is TRBV29-1 and J is TRBJ1-1; D gene ambiguous. CDR3 size: 10 residues. The V gene's germline CDR1 is SQVTM and CDR2 ANQGSEA. The V end was cut by 4 bases, the J end by 10 bases, with 10 bases between. CDR3 sequence: CSVVEHLAFF. In DNA, the CDR3 is TGCAGCGTTGTAGAGCATTTAGCTTTCTTT. The entire variable domain, with the rest obtained from reference TRBV29-1 and TRBJ1-1, is as follows: SAVISQKPSRDICQRGTSLTIQCQVDSQVTMMFWYRQQPGQSLTLIATANQGSEATYESGFVIDKFPISRPNLTFSTLTVSNMSPEDSSIYLCSVVEHLAFFGQGTRLTVV.

The genes are TRBV5-8 and TRBJ1-3; no definite D call. The CDR3 has 15 residues. V lost 1 base and J 0 bases, leaving 8 bases between the germline ends. CDR1 and CDR2 (germline): SGHTS, YDEGEE. The CDR3 coding sequence is TGTGCCAGCAGCTTGTTTGGGAGCTCTGGAAACACCATATATTTT. It is translated as CASSLFGSSGNTIYF. Supplemented by reference TRBV5-8 and TRBJ1-3, the full variable domain reads EAGVTQSPTHLIKTRGQQATLRCSPISGHTSVYWYQQALGLGLQFLLWYDEGEERNRGNFPPRFSGRQFPNYSSELNVNALELEDSALYLCASSLFGSSGNTIYFGEGSWLTVV.

The chain joins TRBV7-9 to TRBJ1-1; the D is unclear. This CDR3 has 14 residues. The germline gives CDR1 SEHNR, CDR2 FQNEAQ (reference sequence). V was shortened by 6 bases and J by 4 bases, with 15 bases between the two germline ends. The CDR3 bases are TGTGCCAGCAGGAGCCCCCCGGCCCTCACTGAAGCTTTCTTT. Amino acids: CASRSPPALTEAFF.

This chain joins TRBV27 and TRBJ2-1; D gene uncertain. V lost 2 bases and J lost 6, with 2 bases in between. Germline assignment: CDR1 MNHEY and CDR2 SMNVEV (reference sequence). The CDR3 consists of 11 residues. This chain's CDR3 is CASSLGNEQFF. Here the CDR3 DNA reads TGTGCCAGCAGTTTAGGCAATGAGCAGTTCTTC.

This chain connects TRBV5-6 to TRBJ1-6; D uncertain. Germline assignment: CDR1 SGHDT and CDR2 YYEEEE. This CDR3 spans 16 amino acids. Trimming shortened V by 0 bases and J by 0 bases, and 7 bases separated the two germline ends. The CDR3 sequence: CASSLDWSSYNSPLHF. The CDR3 region has the DNA TGTGCCAGCAGCTTGGATTGGAGCTCCTATAATTCACCCCTCCACTTT.

V is TRBV19 and J is TRBJ1-6; D gene uncertain. The CDR3 is 14 amino acids. The V and J ends lost 7 bases and 0 bases respectively, with 7 bases between them. The V gene's germline CDR1 is LNHDA and CDR2 SQIVND (reference sequence). The CDR3 nucleotides are TGTGCCAGTATCGGTGGCTCCTATAATTCACCCCTCCACTTT. It translates to CASIGGSYNSPLHF.

J is TRBJ2-5 and V is TRBV5-1; D remains unclear. V lost 5 bases and J 4 bases, leaving 12 bases between the germline ends. CDR1 is SGHRS and CDR2 is YFSETQ in the germline V gene. This CDR3 spans 13 amino acids. This chain's CDR3 is CASSEGPLETQYF. For the CDR3, the DNA is TGCGCCAGCAGTGAAGGGCCCCTAGAGACCCAGTACTTC.

This clone was counted a few times. The chain is built from TRBV5-6 and TRBJ2-5; D unclear. In germline, CDR1 is SGHDT, CDR2 YYEEEE. This CDR3 comprises 13 residues. V was clipped by 4 bases and J by 1 base, with 8 bases between them. The CDR3 is CASSIQIQETQYF. CDR3 DNA sequence: TGTGCCAGCAGCATACAGATCCAAGAGACCCAGTACTTC.

The J gene is TRBJ1-2, the V gene TRBV5-1; D not certain. Germline CDR1 is SGHRS and CDR2 is YFSETQ. The CDR3 totals 15 residues. Trimming left V 0 bases short and J 4 bases short, with 13 bases between. The CDR3 protein is CASSLEGRGSYGYTF. The CDR3 nucleotides are TGCGCCAGCAGCTTGGAAGGGCGCGGCTCCTATGGCTACACCTTC.

This clone came up a few times. This rearrangement joins TRBV9 to TRBJ2-7, with D possibly called TRBD1 or TRBD2 (5 bases each). The CDR3 runs to 15 residues. The V end lost 0 bases, the J end lost 1 base, and 11 bases lay between the germline ends. Per the germline V gene, CDR1 is SGDLS and CDR2 is YYNGEE. CDR3 sequence reads: CASSVGGTASYEQYF. DNA for the CDR3: TGTGCCAGCAGCGTAGGGGGGACGGCATCCTACGAGCAGTACTTC.

This clone was observed a handful of times. This chain links TRBV14 with TRBJ1-6; maybe TRBD1 (5 bases). The V gene's germline CDR1 is SGHDN and CDR2 FVKESK. This CDR3 spans 13 amino acids. V lost 5 bases and J lost 7, with 9 bases in between. The CDR3, as DNA: TGTGCCAGCAGCGAGGGGCCCAATTCACCCCTCCACTTT. Its translation: CASSEGPNSPLHF.

The CDR3 spells CASSSMPGTANYGYTF. In DNA form, the CDR3 reads TGCGCCAGCAGCTCAATGCCGGGGACAGCTAACTATGGCTACACCTTC. The V and J genes are TRBV4-1 and TRBJ1-2, with 7 bases that match TRBD1. Germline V lookup: CDR1 MGHRA, CDR2 YSYEKL. V dropped 5 bases and J dropped 0; count of bases not matched to a gene: 9. This CDR3 comprises 16 residues.

This clone was detected a few times. The V call is TRBV29-1, the J call TRBJ1-3; a weak D match, TRBD1 (5 bases). This CDR3 spans 14 amino acids. V was shortened by 6 bases and J by 4 bases, with 16 bases between the two germline ends. Looked up from germline, CDR1 is SQVTM and CDR2 is ANQGSEA. CDR3 DNA: TGCAGCGTGAAGGGGCAGGGTGGGGGAAACACCATATATTTT. This encodes CSVKGQGGGNTIYF.

The chain uses TRBV9 and TRBJ2-5; TRBD2 matches 7 bases. This CDR3 has 16 residues. Germline V lookup: CDR1 SGDLS, CDR2 YYNGEE. The V gene end was trimmed by 4 bases and the J gene end by 4 bases; junction bases not matched to a gene: 13. The CDR3 sequence: CASSTSLRGLPETQYF. CDR3 DNA: TGTGCCAGCAGCACCTCCCTTCGGGGACTACCAGAGACCCAGTACTTC.

This clone showed up just a few times. The V gene is TRBV19, the J gene TRBJ2-7; D possibly corresponds to TRBD1 (6 bases). V lost 4 bases and J 6 bases, leaving 19 bases between the germline ends. Germline loops: CDR1 LNHDA, CDR2 SQIVND (reference sequence). The CDR3 length is 15 residues. CDR3 protein: CASSNGRGFFGEQYF. CDR3 sequence (DNA): TGTGCCAGTAGTAACGGCAGGGGTTTCTTTGGCGAGCAGTACTTC.

In this sample, this clone turned up a few times. V is TRBV9 and J is TRBJ1-2, with 8 nucleotides matching TRBD1. The germline CDR1 and CDR2 sequences are SGDLS and YYNGEE. The junction had 7 bases not matched to a gene; V was cut back by 3 bases and J by 6 bases. The length of the CDR3 is 14 residues. The CDR3 protein is CASSGEWTGNGYTF. The CDR3 DNA is TGTGCCAGCAGCGGTGAATGGACAGGGAATGGCTACACCTTC.

CDR3 protein: CASSWTASGANVLTF. The CDR3 DNA sequence: TGCGCCAGCAGCTGGACAGCCTCTGGGGCCAACGTCCTGACTTTC. The chain joins TRBV5-1 to TRBJ2-6; a weak D match, TRBD1 (6 bases). CDR3 size: 15 residues. Trimming stripped 3 bases from V and 0 bases from J, with 7 bases between. Germline assignment: CDR1 SGHRS and CDR2 YFSETQ.

This clone was seen only a few times. The V call is TRBV4-1, the J call TRBJ1-2; D ambiguous. Germline lookup yields CDR1 MGHRA and CDR2 YSYEKL. The CDR3 loop spans 12 amino acids. V lost 4 bases, J lost 4 bases, and 7 bases lay in between. The CDR3 spells CASSRKTYGYTF. In DNA, the CDR3 is TGCGCCAGCAGCCGAAAGACCTATGGCTACACCTTC.

The V call is TRBV2, the J call TRBJ2-3; TRBD1 matches at 10 bases. Germline values: CDR1 SNHLY, CDR2 FYNNEI. The CDR3 extends over 15 amino acids. The trim removed 5 bases at V and 0 bases at J, leaving 2 bases unmatched. The CDR3: CASSRTGGSTDTQYF. CDR3 sequence (DNA): TGTGCCAGCAGTCGGACAGGGGGGAGCACAGATACGCAGTATTTT.

This clone was seen more than once but under ten times. This specimen includes other DNA sequences encoding the same CDR3. The chain recombines TRBV5-4 with TRBJ2-3; no clear D gene. V was pared by 4 bases and J by 6 bases, with 9 bases between. Germline-derived CDR1 and CDR2 are SGHNT and YYREEE (reference sequence). CDR3 length: 12 residues. The CDR3 loop is CASSTQSDTQYF. CDR3 DNA: TGTGCCAGCAGCACGCAGTCCGATACGCAGTATTTT. Looking up the rest from reference TRBV5-4 and TRBJ2-3 gives the full variable domain: ETGVTQSPTHLIKTRGQQVTLRCSSQSGHNTVSWYQQALGQGPQFIFQYYREEENGRGNFPPRFSGLQFPNYSSELNVNALELDDSALYLCASSTQSDTQYFGPGTRLTVL.

V usage is TRBV5-4 and J usage is TRBJ2-2; perhaps TRBD2 as D (7 bases). Trimming left V 0 bases short and J 7 bases short, with 22 bases between. CDR1 is SGHNT, CDR2 YYREEE, per germline (reference sequence). This CDR3 is 18 amino acids long. The CDR3 sequence: CASSLAGGEGGRRGELFF. CDR3 DNA: TGTGCCAGCAGCTTGGCCGGAGGGGAGGGGGGGCGGCGCGGGGAGCTGTTTTTT. Looking up the rest from reference TRBV5-4 and TRBJ2-2 gives the full variable domain: ETGVTQSPTHLIKTRGQQVTLRCSSQSGHNTVSWYQQALGQGPQFIFQYYREEENGRGNFPPRFSGLQFPNYSSELNVNALELDDSALYLCASSLAGGEGGRRGELFFGEGSRLTVL.

The genes are TRBV13 and TRBJ2-6, with 8 bases aligning to TRBD1. J was trimmed by 0 bases and V by 5 bases; bases with no gene match: 9. The CDR3 length is 18 residues. The germline gives CDR1 PRHDT, CDR2 FYEKMQ (reference sequence). The CDR3 is CASSPAGRGLSGANVLTF. CDR3 nucleotides: TGTGCCAGCAGCCCCGCGGGCAGGGGGCTCTCTGGGGCCAACGTCCTGACTTTC. The whole variable domain, remainder taken from reference TRBV13 and TRBJ2-6, is AAGVIQSPRHLIKEKRETATLKCYPIPRHDTVYWYQQGPGQDPQFLISFYEKMQSDKGSIPDRFSAQQFSDYHSELNMSSLELGDSALYFCASSPAGRGLSGANVLTFGAGSRLTVL.